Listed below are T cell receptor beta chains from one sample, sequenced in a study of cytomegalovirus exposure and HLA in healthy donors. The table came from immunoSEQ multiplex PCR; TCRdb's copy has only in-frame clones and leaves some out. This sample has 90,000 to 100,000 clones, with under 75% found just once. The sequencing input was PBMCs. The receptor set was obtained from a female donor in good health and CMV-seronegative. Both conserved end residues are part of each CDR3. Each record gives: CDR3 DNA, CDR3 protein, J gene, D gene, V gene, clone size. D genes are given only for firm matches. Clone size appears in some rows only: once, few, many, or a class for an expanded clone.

TGTGCCAGCAGCTTTGGCTCCGGGGAGCTGTTTTTT | CASSFGSGELFF | TRBJ2-2 | NA | TRBV7-3 | NA
TGCAGCGTCAACCCTAGGACAGGGGAAGCTTTCTTT | CSVNPRTGEAFF | TRBJ1-1 | TRBD1 | TRBV29-1 | NA
TGTGCCAGTAGTATAGTCCCGACTTACGAGCAGTACTTC | CASSIVPTYEQYF | TRBJ2-7 | NA | TRBV19 | NA
TGCAGCGTTGTTTTAGAGGGCTACACCTTC | CSVVLEGYTF | TRBJ1-2 | NA | TRBV29-1 | NA
TGTGCCAGCAGTAGATTAGGAGGCGCTGAAGCTTTCTTT | CASSRLGGAEAFF | TRBJ1-1 | NA | TRBV25-1 | NA
TGCGCCAGCAGCCCTGACAGGGGAGCCGGGGAGCTGTTTTTT | CASSPDRGAGELFF | TRBJ2-2 | TRBD1 | TRBV4-1 | few
TGCAGCGGGTGGGACACGGTGAAGCGGTTCTTC | CSGWDTVKRFF | TRBJ2-1 | NA | TRBV29-1 | few
TGCGCCAGCAGCCAAACAGGGGACAAAAACATTCAGTACTTC | CASSQTGDKNIQYF | TRBJ2-4 | TRBD1 | TRBV5-1 | few
TGTGCCAGCAGCTTATTCGGGGTAGGGTACGAGCAGTACTTC | CASSLFGVGYEQYF | TRBJ2-7 | NA | TRBV7-8 | NA
TGCGCCAGCTATAGTTGGAGCTATGGCTACACCTTC | CASYSWSYGYTF | TRBJ1-2 | NA | TRBV23-1 | NA
TGTGCCTGGAGTTTTATTACCGGGGAGCTGTTTTTT | CAWSFITGELFF | TRBJ2-2 | NA | TRBV30 | NA
TGTGCCAGCAGCCGCGGACAGGGTGGCTACAATGAGCAGTTCTTC | CASSRGQGGYNEQFF | TRBJ2-1 | TRBD1 | TRBV7-9 | NA
TGCGCCAGCAGTCAGCGGTTCCCCTCAACTAATGAAAAACTGTTTTTT | CASSQRFPSTNEKLFF | TRBJ1-4 | NA | TRBV23-1 | NA
TGTGCCAGCTCACCCCGCCGGGACACCACTGAAGCTTTCTTT | CASSPRRDTTEAFF | TRBJ1-1 | NA | TRBV18 | NA
TGCGCCAGCAGCCTGGCTGGACTGGGGACCTACGAGCAGTACTTC | CASSLAGLGTYEQYF | TRBJ2-7 | NA | TRBV4-1 | NA
TGTGCCAGCAGCGTAGTCAGGGGGGCCTATGGCTACACCTTC | CASSVVRGAYGYTF | TRBJ1-2 | TRBD1 | TRBV9 | once
TGTGCCAGCTCACCAGGTGCAGGGGAGTATGGCTACACCTTC | CASSPGAGEYGYTF | TRBJ1-2 | NA | TRBV18 | NA
TGTGCCAGCAGCGGACTAGCGGGACCCACAGATACGCAGTATTTT | CASSGLAGPTDTQYF | TRBJ2-3 | TRBD2 | TRBV9 | NA
TGTGCCAGCAGTCGACAGGGGTCTTCCTACGAGCAGTACTTC | CASSRQGSSYEQYF | TRBJ2-7 | TRBD1 | TRBV28 | NA
TGTGCCAGCAGCTTAAGAGGTCCACAGGAACGGGATGGCTACACCTTC | CASSLRGPQERDGYTF | TRBJ1-2 | NA | TRBV7-2 | NA
TGTGCCAGCAGCGTATCCCGGGACAGGGGATCTGGAAACACCATATATTTT | CASSVSRDRGSGNTIYF | TRBJ1-3 | TRBD1 | TRBV9 | NA
TGCGCCAGCAGCAGTTTTCCGGGACAGGGTTATTCACCCCTCCACTTT | CASSSFPGQGYSPLHF | TRBJ1-6 | TRBD1 | TRBV4-1 | few
TGCGCCAGCAGCCAAGAACGGGTGAACTCTGGAAACACCATATATTTT | CASSQERVNSGNTIYF | TRBJ1-3 | NA | TRBV4-1 | NA
TGTGCCAGCAGTCCCGGGGGGGTTGGGGGGAGAGAGACCCAGTACTTC | CASSPGGVGGRETQYF | TRBJ2-5 | TRBD2 | TRBV7-3 | NA
TGTGCCAGCAGCTCGCAGACTAGCGGGGGGACCAATGAGCAGTTCTTC | CASSSQTSGGTNEQFF | TRBJ2-1 | TRBD2 | TRBV5-4 | NA
TGTGCCAGCAGTTACTCGCCACAGGGTACTGAAGCTTTCTTT | CASSYSPQGTEAFF | TRBJ1-1 | NA | TRBV6-5 | few
TGTGCCAGCAGCTTAGGGACAGGGGTGGGCTACACCTTC | CASSLGTGVGYTF | TRBJ1-2 | TRBD1 | TRBV7-2 | NA
TGTGCCTGGAGTAGAGGACAGTACGGGACTGAAGCTTTCTTT | CAWSRGQYGTEAFF | TRBJ1-1 | NA | TRBV30 | NA
TGTGCCAGCAGCCCCCGGGGACGCGGGAGGTACACAGATACGCAGTATTTT | CASSPRGRGRYTDTQYF | TRBJ2-3 | TRBD2 | TRBV7-9 | NA
TGTGCCAGCAGTTCCTATCCGCACTCTGGAAACACCATATATTTT | CASSSYPHSGNTIYF | TRBJ1-3 | NA | TRBV6-5 | few
TGTGCCAGCTCCCCGGGACAGGGGAACGAGCAGTACTTC | CASSPGQGNEQYF | TRBJ2-7 | TRBD1 | TRBV18 | NA
TGCGCCAGCAGCGAGGGACACGTCGGGGAGCTGTTTTTT | CASSEGHVGELFF | TRBJ2-2 | NA | TRBV4-3 | NA
TGTGCCAGCAGCCAACATTCCGGGACATATCAGCGGCCCCAGCATTTT | CASSQHSGTYQRPQHF | TRBJ1-5 | NA | TRBV28 | NA
TGTGCCAGCAGCGCCAGGGACTATGGCTACACCTTC | CASSARDYGYTF | TRBJ1-2 | NA | TRBV7-2 | NA
TGTGCCAGCAGCTTAGCGGCGCAGGTGCTTAGCTATGGCTACACCTTC | CASSLAAQVLSYGYTF | TRBJ1-2 | NA | TRBV7-8 | NA
TGTGCCACCAGCAGATTTGGACTAGCGGTCAATGAGCAGTTCTTC | CATSRFGLAVNEQFF | TRBJ2-1 | TRBD2 | TRBV15 | NA
TGCGCCAGCAGCCAAGATCAGCGGGAGGGCCTTACAGATACGCAGTATTTT | CASSQDQREGLTDTQYF | TRBJ2-3 | TRBD2 | TRBV4-1 | few
TGCAGCGTTTTGTGGGCCTCAGGGGGGGAGCAGTACTTC | CSVLWASGGEQYF | TRBJ2-7 | NA | TRBV29-1 | NA
TGTGCCAGCAGTTACTCGTCGGAGGGGTATGAAAAACTGTTTTTT | CASSYSSEGYEKLFF | TRBJ1-4 | NA | TRBV6-6 | few
TGTGCCAGCAGCATAGGGACTAGCGCCCTCACAGATACGCAGTATTTT | CASSIGTSALTDTQYF | TRBJ2-3 | TRBD2 | TRBV13 | NA
TGTGCCACTCAACCTAGCGGGAGTTCTTCCTCCTCTGGGGCCAACGTCCTGACTTTC | CATQPSGSSSSSGANVLTF | TRBJ2-6 | TRBD2 | TRBV15 | few
TGTGCCAGCAGCCCTAGCGGGAGAGGAGGAGAGACCCAGTACTTC | CASSPSGRGGETQYF | TRBJ2-5 | TRBD2 | TRBV7-6 | NA
TGTGCCAGCAACCCACAGTTTAGCACAGATACGCAGTATTTT | CASNPQFSTDTQYF | TRBJ2-3 | NA | TRBV6-1 | NA
TGTGCCTGGAGTAGAGGGGGACTAGCGGGATTCGAGCAGTACTTC | CAWSRGGLAGFEQYF | TRBJ2-7 | TRBD2 | TRBV30 | NA